The next 26 T cell receptor beta chains were all read from a single sample in a study of molecular identifiers for immune sequencing clone quantification. MiXCR, run by TCRdb on the PCR reads, gives a single entry per CDR3 protein. The sample includes about half a million distinct CDR3 sequences, around 23% seen only once; the top ten take roughly 0.79%. Sequencing input: naive CD8+ T cells from blood, with Jurkat cell RNA spiked in. Subset given: FACS-sorted CD8+CD4-CCR7+CD45RA+ naive T cells. All receptors come from a human donor in good health. Some libraries in this study had Jurkat cell RNA spiked in.

In this sample, this clonotype turned up many times. The chain joins TRBV28 to TRBJ1-1; 8 nucleotides line up with TRBD1. There are 15 residues in the CDR3. The germline gives CDR1 MDHEN, CDR2 SYDVKM. V shed 2 bases and J 3 bases; nucleotides not matched to a gene: 5. The CDR3 sequence: CASSLDRGAYTEAFF. The CDR3, as DNA: TGTGCCAGCAGTTTAGACAGGGGCGCCTACACTGAAGCTTTCTTT.

This clonotype has more than one count but fewer than ten. The genes are TRBV30 and TRBJ2-7; D gene unclear. V shed 0 bases and J shed 7 bases, with 10 bases lying between them. Germline V gives CDR1 GTSNPN, CDR2 SVGIG (reference sequence). The CDR3 totals 12 residues. Written as DNA, the CDR3 is TGTGCCTGGAGTGTAATTTCTCAGGAGCAGTACTTC. Amino acid sequence: CAWSVISQEQYF.

The chain combines TRBV2 with TRBJ2-7; D gene unclear. Germline CDR1 is SNHLY and CDR2 is FYNNEI. The CDR3 length is 15 residues. Trimming pared 8 bases from V and 0 bases from J, leaving 17 bases between. The CDR3 nucleotides are TGTGCCAGCCTTTTGAAAACCAAGCTCTCCTACGAGCAGTACTTC. Its translation: CASLLKTKLSYEQYF.

This clonotype was observed a handful of times. The chain has TRBV7-3 and TRBJ2-1; perhaps D is TRBD1 or TRBD2 (6 bases each). CDR1 is SGHTA, CDR2 FQGTGA, per germline. CDR3 length: 15 amino acids. Trimming removed 0 bases at V and 7 bases at J, with 13 bases between. CDR3 DNA: TGTGCCAGCAGCTTAACTAGCGGAGGGGGGAATGAGCAGTTCTTC. The encoded protein is CASSLTSGGGNEQFF.

This clonotype has ten or more counts. V is TRBV7-9 and J is TRBJ2-7; 14 positions match TRBD2. The CDR3 has 15 residues. Germline V lookup: CDR1 SEHNR, CDR2 FQNEAQ (reference sequence). V dropped 5 bases and J dropped 9; count of bases not matched to a gene: 9. The CDR3 protein is CASSPGTSGSYWQYF. The CDR3 DNA is TGTGCCAGCAGCCCAGGGACTAGCGGGAGTTATTGGCAGTACTTC.

The chain links TRBV28 to TRBJ1-5; D is unclear. The germline V gene encodes CDR1 MDHEN and CDR2 SYDVKM. V lost 7 bases and J lost 0, with 13 bases in between. This CDR3 region has 15 residues. The CDR3 sequence is CASTFGQNSNQPQHF. The CDR3 DNA is TGTGCCAGCACTTTTGGGCAAAATAGCAATCAGCCCCAGCATTTT.

This clonotype appeared a few times. The chain uses TRBV7-9 and TRBJ2-7; a possible D gene is TRBD2 (5 bases). This CDR3 spans 14 amino acids. Trimming shortened V by 5 bases and J by 2 bases, and 13 bases separated the two germline ends. The germline V gene has CDR1 SEHNR and CDR2 FQNEAQ (reference sequence). As DNA, the CDR3 is TGTGCCAGCAGCCTTAGTGAGAGGGCCTACGAGCAGTACTTC. It codes for CASSLSERAYEQYF.

This clonotype has a single count. A much larger clone sits a single nucleotide away, making a read error possible. V and J are TRBV5-1 and TRBJ2-7; D possibly matches TRBD1 or TRBD2 (5 bases each). The CDR3 is 13 residues long. Trimming removed 7 bases at V and 3 bases at J, with 14 bases between. Germline V CDR1 and CDR2: SGHRS, YFSETQ. The DNA for the CDR3 is TGCGCCAGCGGCTCGGGGACCGACTACGAGCAGTACTTC. Translated: CASGSGTDYEQYF.

CDR3 region: CATSDLGTSDGQYF. As DNA, the CDR3 is TGTGCCACCAGTGATTTGGGCACGTCGGACGGGCAGTACTTC. The rearrangement joins TRBV24-1 to TRBJ2-7; the D is unclear. The CDR3 has 14 residues. V gave up 0 bases and J gave up 9 bases, with 14 bases separating them. Looked up from germline, CDR1 is KGHDR and CDR2 is SFDVKD.

There are a few counts of this clonotype. The V and J genes are TRBV19 and TRBJ1-5, with no clear D. CDR3 size: 15 residues. Germline CDR1 LNHDA, CDR2 SQIVND (reference sequence). The V gene lost 3 bases and the J gene lost 6 bases, with 15 bases spanning the gap. CDR3 protein: CASSIDILPTQPQHF. For the CDR3, the DNA is TGTGCCAGTAGTATCGACATTCTCCCCACTCAGCCCCAGCATTTT. The complete variable domain, with remaining parts taken from reference TRBV19 and TRBJ1-5, reads DGGITQSPKYLFRKEGQNVTLSCEQNLNHDAMYWYRQDPGQGLRLIYYSQIVNDFQKGDIAEGYSVSREKKESFPLTVTSAQKNPTAFYLCASSIDILPTQPQHFGDGTRLSIL.

A few counts support this clonotype. At one end, the junction sequence differs from germline, possibly due to a read error. The V gene is TRBV6-2 or TRBV6-3, the J gene TRBJ2-3; 8 bases agree with TRBD1. The germline gives CDR1 MNHEY, CDR2 SVGEGT. There are 16 residues in the CDR3. CDR3 residues: CASSRRTGGLTDAQYF. CDR3 nucleotides: TGTGCCAGCAGTCGACGAACAGGGGGTTTGACAGATGCGCAGTATTTT.

This clonotype has a count of ten or more. The V and J genes are TRBV12-3 or TRBV12-4 and TRBJ2-7; tentatively, D is TRBD2 (5 bases). The CDR3 contains 13 residues. V lost 7 bases to trimming and J lost 3 bases, with 13 bases between them. This chain's CDR3 is CASTSPGYYEQYF. For the CDR3, the DNA is TGTGCCAGCACCTCTCCGGGGTACTACGAGCAGTACTTC.

As for this clonotype: A much larger clone is a single base away; this may be a read error. The rearrangement joins TRBV28 to TRBJ1-1; D is undetermined. The CDR3 spans 13 residues. Germline loops: CDR1 MDHEN, CDR2 SYDVKM. The germline V and J ends were trimmed by 7 bases and 6 bases, with 15 bases remaining between them. The CDR3, as DNA: TGTGCCAGCACTCATACGCGGGGAGCTGAAGCTTTCTTT. Translated, it gives CASTHTRGAEAFF. The variable domain in full, completed from reference TRBV28 and TRBJ1-1, reads DVKVTQSSRYLVKRTGEKVFLECVQDMDHENMFWYRQDPGLGLRLIYFSYDVKMKEKGDIPEGYSVSREKKERFSLILESASTNQTSMYLCASTHTRGAEAFFGQGTRLTVV.

This clonotype was seen ten or more times. This chain connects TRBV18 to TRBJ2-5; D is possibly TRBD2 (5 bases). The germline gives CDR1 KGHSH, CDR2 LQKENI. Trimming took off 6 bases at V and 4 bases at J, with 18 bases between the two ends. The CDR3 extends over 15 amino acids. In DNA form, the CDR3 reads TGTGCCAGCTCTCCTATGCCTAGCCCCGGAGAGACCCAGTACTTC. As protein: CASSPMPSPGETQYF.

This clonotype was found many times. V is TRBV6-2 or TRBV6-3 and J is TRBJ1-1, with D uncertain. V shed 2 bases and J shed 1 base, with 2 bases lying between them. The CDR3 covers 12 residues. The germline V gene has CDR1 MNHEY and CDR2 SVGEGT. This CDR3 reads CASSYRNTEAFF. The CDR3 region has the DNA TGTGCCAGCAGTTACAGGAACACTGAAGCTTTCTTT.

As regards this clonotype: At one of its ends the junction is not consistent with the germline gene, which may arise from a read error. The chain employs TRBV5-6 and TRBJ2-5; D is uncertain. The CDR3 is 11 residues long. Germline lookup yields CDR1 SGHDT and CDR2 YYEEEE. CDR3 region: CAGSFGETQYF. The CDR3 bases are TGTGCCGGCAGCTTTGGAGAGACCCAGTACTTC.

This clonotype was counted at least ten times. The chain uses TRBV5-1 and TRBJ2-5; D is possibly TRBD1 or TRBD2 (5 bases each). CDR3 size: 13 residues. With 3 bases removed from V and 2 bases from J, the gap between germline ends came to 8 bases. In germline, CDR1 is SGHRS, CDR2 YFSETQ. CDR3 in amino acids: CASSWGRQETQYF. CDR3 in DNA: TGCGCCAGCAGCTGGGGACGGCAAGAGACCCAGTACTTC.

This chain connects TRBV19 to TRBJ1-5; D may be TRBD1 (5 bases). Germline assignment: CDR1 LNHDA and CDR2 SQIVND (reference sequence). Trimming pared 6 bases from V and 3 bases from J, leaving 15 bases between. The CDR3 is 15 amino acids. CDR3 coding DNA: TGTGCCAGTAGGGGCGGGGCGGGGTACAATCAGCCCCAGCATTTT. Translated: CASRGGAGYNQPQHF.

The CDR3 bases are TGTGCCAGCAGCCCTTTGACGGGGGCGCGGGGAGAGACCCAGTACTTC. Amino acids: CASSPLTGARGETQYF. The chain employs TRBV6-2 or TRBV6-3 and TRBJ2-5; D might be TRBD1 or TRBD2, each matching 6 bases. Trimming stripped 6 bases from V and 4 bases from J, with 21 bases between. The germline CDR1 and CDR2 sequences are MNHEY and SVGEGT. CDR3 length equals 16 residues.

A remark on this clonotype: At one boundary the junction diverges from the germline segment, which might be a read error. J is TRBJ1-1 and V is TRBV12-3 or TRBV12-4, with D uncertain. The CDR3 extends over 16 amino acids. The CDR3: CASSPSAERINTEAFF. DNA for the CDR3: TGTGCCAGCAGTCCCTCGGCAGAGCGGATAAACACTGAGGCTTTCTTT.

The CDR3 loop is CASSLDGDNQPQHF. The CDR3 bases are TGTGCCAGCAGCTTGGACGGCGATAATCAGCCCCAGCATTTT. The chain has TRBV5-4 and TRBJ1-5, with unresolved D. The V end was cut by 0 bases, the J end by 4 bases, with 8 bases between. The V gene's germline CDR1 is SGHNT and CDR2 YYREEE (reference sequence). CDR3 length: 14 residues. The whole variable domain, filled in from reference TRBV5-4 and TRBJ1-5, reads ETGVTQSPTHLIKTRGQQVTLRCSSQSGHNTVSWYQQALGQGPQFIFQYYREEENGRGNFPPRFSGLQFPNYSSELNVNALELDDSALYLCASSLDGDNQPQHFGDGTRLSIL.

V and J are TRBV4-2 and TRBJ1-1; D not certain. With 2 bases removed from V and 0 bases from J, the gap between germline ends came to 13 bases. Germline lookup yields CDR1 LGHNA and CDR2 YNFKEQ. CDR3 length: 16 residues. The chain's CDR3 is CASSQKAASMNTEAFF. CDR3 coding DNA: TGTGCCAGCAGCCAAAAGGCAGCCTCTATGAACACTGAAGCTTTCTTT.

The chain couples TRBV5-8 to TRBJ2-5, with 11 bases lining up with TRBD1. V was clipped by 3 bases and J by 4 bases; unmatched bases: 11. CDR1 and CDR2 (germline): SGHTS, YDEGEE. This CDR3 contains 17 residues. The CDR3 nucleotides read TGTGCCAGCAGCTCCGGGACAGGGGGTATGCAGGGAGAGACCCAGTACTTC. Translated, it gives CASSSGTGGMQGETQYF.

This clonotype was counted ten times or more. The V call is TRBV13, the J call TRBJ1-3; D call uncertain. The CDR3 totals 13 residues. In germline, CDR1 is PRHDT, CDR2 FYEKMQ (reference sequence). Trimming removed 5 bases at V and 4 bases at J, with 9 bases between. The CDR3 protein is CASSLTQGNTIYF. The CDR3 bases are TGTGCCAGCAGCCTAACCCAGGGAAACACCATATATTTT. The full variable domain, rest sourced from reference TRBV13 and TRBJ1-3, is AAGVIQSPRHLIKEKRETATLKCYPIPRHDTVYWYQQGPGQDPQFLISFYEKMQSDKGSIPDRFSAQQFSDYHSELNMSSLELGDSALYFCASSLTQGNTIYFGEGSWLTVV.

This clonotype was counted many times. This chain joins TRBV6-6 and TRBJ1-4; D is possibly TRBD1 (5 bases). The CDR3 has 13 residues. Germline V gene data show CDR1 as MNHNY and CDR2 as SVGAGI (reference sequence). Trimming removed 2 bases from V and 4 bases from J, with 5 bases in between. DNA for the CDR3: TGTGCCAGCAGTTACGACAGTAATGAAAAACTGTTTTTT. Translating gives CASSYDSNEKLFF.

This clonotype has a handful of counts. This chain connects TRBV19 to TRBJ2-1; TRBD2 aligns across 13 bases. Losses at the gene ends were 5 bases for V and 8 bases for J; bases not matched to a gene: 6. The germline V gene encodes CDR1 LNHDA and CDR2 SQIVND (reference sequence). The CDR3 has 15 amino acids. This chain's CDR3 is CASSAGTSGIHEQFF. The CDR3 bases are TGTGCCAGTAGTGCCGGGACTAGCGGGATCCATGAGCAGTTCTTC.